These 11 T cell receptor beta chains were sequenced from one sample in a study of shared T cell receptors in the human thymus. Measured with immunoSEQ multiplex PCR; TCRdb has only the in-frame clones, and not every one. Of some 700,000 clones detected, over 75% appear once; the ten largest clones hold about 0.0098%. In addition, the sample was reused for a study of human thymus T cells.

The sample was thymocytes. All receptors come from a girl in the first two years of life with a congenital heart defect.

The CDR3 DNA is TGTGCTAGTGCCCTCGGGGAGAACACCGGGGAGCTGTTTTTT. It specifies CASALGENTGELFF. This chain joins TRBV12-5 and TRBJ2-2; possible D gene TRBD2, 5 bases. Germline lookup yields CDR1 LGHNT and CDR2 FRNRAP. CDR3 size: 14 residues. Trimming removed 7 bases from V and 1 base from J, with 10 bases in between. The complete variable domain, with remaining parts taken from reference TRBV12-5 and TRBJ2-2, reads DARVTQTPRHKVTEMGQEVTMRCQPILGHNTVFWYRQTMMQGLELLAYFRNRAPLDDSGMPKDRFSAEMPDATLATLKIQPSEPRDSAVYFCASALGENTGELFFGEGSRLTVL.

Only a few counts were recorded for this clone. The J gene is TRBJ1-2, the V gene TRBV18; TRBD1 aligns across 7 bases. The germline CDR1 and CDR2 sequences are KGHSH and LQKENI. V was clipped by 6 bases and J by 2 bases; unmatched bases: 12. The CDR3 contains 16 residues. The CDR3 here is CASSHRQGVKNYGYTF. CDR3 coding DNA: TGTGCCAGCTCCCATCGACAGGGCGTGAAGAACTATGGCTACACCTTC.

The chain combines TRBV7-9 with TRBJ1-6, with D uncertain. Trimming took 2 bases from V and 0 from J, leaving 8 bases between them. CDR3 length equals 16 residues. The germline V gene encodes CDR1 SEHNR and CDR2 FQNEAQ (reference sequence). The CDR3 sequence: CASSLPQVSYNSPLHF. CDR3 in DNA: TGTGCCAGCAGCTTACCCCAGGTCTCCTATAATTCACCCCTCCACTTT.

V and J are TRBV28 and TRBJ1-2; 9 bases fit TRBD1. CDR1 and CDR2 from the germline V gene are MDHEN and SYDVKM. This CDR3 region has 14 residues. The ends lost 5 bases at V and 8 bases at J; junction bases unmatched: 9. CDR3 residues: CASSINRGRLGYTF. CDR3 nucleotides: TGTGCCAGCAGTATTAACAGGGGGCGGTTGGGCTACACCTTC.

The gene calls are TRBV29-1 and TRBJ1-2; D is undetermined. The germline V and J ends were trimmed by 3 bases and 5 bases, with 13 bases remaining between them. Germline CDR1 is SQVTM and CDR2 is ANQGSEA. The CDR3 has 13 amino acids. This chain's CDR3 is CSVDAEAVYGYTF. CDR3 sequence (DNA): TGCAGCGTTGATGCAGAGGCGGTATATGGCTACACCTTC.

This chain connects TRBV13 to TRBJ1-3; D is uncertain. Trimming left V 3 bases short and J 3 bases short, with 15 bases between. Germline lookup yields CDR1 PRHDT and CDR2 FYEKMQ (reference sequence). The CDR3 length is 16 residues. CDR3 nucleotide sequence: TGTGCCAGCAGCTTCAGCCTATGGGGAGATGGAAACACCATATATTTT. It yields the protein CASSFSLWGDGNTIYF.

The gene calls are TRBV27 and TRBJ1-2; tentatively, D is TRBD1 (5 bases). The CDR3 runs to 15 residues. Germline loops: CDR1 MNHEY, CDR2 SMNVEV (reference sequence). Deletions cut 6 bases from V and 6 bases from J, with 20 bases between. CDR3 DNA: TGTGCCAGCAGCAACATAAATCATGGGGCGAATGGCTACACCTTC. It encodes CASSNINHGANGYTF.

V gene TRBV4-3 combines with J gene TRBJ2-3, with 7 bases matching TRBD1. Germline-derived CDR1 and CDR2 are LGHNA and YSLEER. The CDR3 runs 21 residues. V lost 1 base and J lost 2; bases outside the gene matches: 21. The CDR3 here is CASSQVGSPPRRDRFTDTQYF. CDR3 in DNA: TGCGCCAGCAGCCAAGTCGGGTCCCCCCCCCGTAGGGACAGATTCACAGATACGCAGTATTTT.

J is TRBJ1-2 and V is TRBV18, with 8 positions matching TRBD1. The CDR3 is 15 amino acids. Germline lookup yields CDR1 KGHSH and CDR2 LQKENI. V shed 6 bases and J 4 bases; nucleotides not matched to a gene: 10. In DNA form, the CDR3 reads TGTGCCAGCTCCGTGACGGACAGGGCAGGCTATGGCTACACCTTC. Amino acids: CASSVTDRAGYGYTF.

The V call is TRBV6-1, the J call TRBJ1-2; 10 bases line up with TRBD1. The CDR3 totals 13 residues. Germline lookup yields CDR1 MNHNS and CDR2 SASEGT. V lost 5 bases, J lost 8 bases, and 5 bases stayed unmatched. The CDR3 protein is CASSPGTGDGYTF. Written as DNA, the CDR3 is TGTGCCAGCAGTCCCGGGACAGGGGACGGCTACACCTTC.

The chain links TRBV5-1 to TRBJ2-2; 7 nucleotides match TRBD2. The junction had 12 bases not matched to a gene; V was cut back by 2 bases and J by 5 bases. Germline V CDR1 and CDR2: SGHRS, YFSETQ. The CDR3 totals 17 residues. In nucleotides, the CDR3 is TGCGCCAGCAGCTTTTGGGAGCGGGGACCCGGGACCGGGGAGCTGTTTTTT. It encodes CASSFWERGPGTGELFF.